This T cell receptor beta chain emerged from a study of PD-1 blockade in classical Hodgkin lymphoma. Study-wide results and caveats: Some patients began nivolumab under 1 year after ASCT. These patients were excluded from later analyses. TCR diversity in CD4+, not CD8+, cells rose significantly by C4D1.

Worth noting for this clone: The antigen is not known.

Time point specified: cycle 4 day 1 (C4D1), after more than five weeks of nivolumab. All patients experienced relapse after autologous stem cell transplantation, and brentuximab vedotin exposure was variable. Patients showed best responses of complete response, partial response or progressive disease. Only in-frame clones appear in the TCRdb table, and some are missing; sequencing was by immunoSEQ multiplex PCR. The sample shows approximately 93,000 clones, roughly 78% of them seen only once. CDR1 and CDR2 from the germline V gene are SGHVS and FNYEAQ. The CDR3 is 13 residues long. Trimming cost V 5 bases and J 10 bases, with 12 bases left between them.

The source of this sequence is a human donor with classical Hodgkin lymphoma. This chain uses TRBV7-6 with TRBJ1-6; D unresolved. This specimen consisted of peripheral blood mononuclear cells (PBMCs), obtained before the fourth cycle of nivolumab. The CDR3 region is CASSPGGPSPLHF. The CDR3 DNA is TGTGCCAGCAGCCCAGGCGGGCCCTCACCCCTCCACTTT.